A single sample gave rise to the 26 T cell receptor beta chains below, sequenced in a study of brain T cells in children with intractable seizures. As for time point: blood from clinic visit 5 months post-surgery; TSC patient then seizure free. The method was immunoSEQ multiplex PCR; TCRdb's version includes in-frame clones alone and lacks a portion of them. This sample has a few hundred thousand clones, with approximately 93% found just once. This specimen was peripheral blood, taken 4 to 6 months after surgery. Every receptor here comes from a boy under two years old with tuberous sclerosis and intractable seizures.

The V and J genes are TRBV5-1 and TRBJ1-2, with D perhaps TRBD1 (6 bases). The CDR3 loop spans 13 amino acids. CDR1 is SGHRS, CDR2 YFSETQ, per germline. With 8 bases removed from V and 0 bases from J, the gap between germline ends came to 11 bases. The CDR3 sequence: CASRTEANYGYTF. Written as DNA, the CDR3 is TGCGCCAGTCGGACAGAAGCTAACTATGGCTACACCTTC.

The rearrangement joins TRBV7-9 to TRBJ2-3; D is possibly TRBD1 or TRBD2 (5 bases each). V lost 1 base, J lost 2 bases, and 10 bases lay in between. CDR1 and CDR2 from the germline V gene are SEHNR and FQNEAQ (reference sequence). CDR3 length: 15 amino acids. The CDR3 loop reads CASSLGEGNTDTQYF. CDR3 DNA sequence: TGTGCCAGCAGCTTAGGTGAGGGGAACACAGATACGCAGTATTTT.

In DNA form, the CDR3 reads TGTGCCAGCAGCCCAGGGGGGGTGGGTACTGAAGCTTTCTTT. Protein product: CASSPGGVGTEAFF. The gene calls are TRBV5-4 and TRBJ1-1; 7 nucleotides agree with TRBD1. The CDR3 runs 14 residues. Per the germline V gene, CDR1 is SGHNT and CDR2 is YYREEE (reference sequence). V lost 4 bases and J lost 5; bases outside the gene matches: 8.

The chain uses TRBV7-3 and TRBJ2-3, with a tentative D call TRBD1 (7 bases). CDR1 and CDR2 from the germline V gene are SGHTA and FQGTGA. The CDR3 has 13 residues. V lost 5 bases to trimming and J lost 4 bases, with 10 bases between them. The CDR3 sequence: CASSARGADTQYF. In nucleotides, the CDR3 is TGTGCCAGCAGCGCCAGGGGGGCAGATACGCAGTATTTT.

This chain joins TRBV10-3 and TRBJ1-1; a weak D match, TRBD1 (5 bases). V lost 5 bases and J 0 bases, leaving 16 bases between the germline ends. Germline assignment: CDR1 ENHRY and CDR2 SYGVKD. The CDR3 sequence is 16 residues long. CDR3 loop: CAISSIGATMNTEAFF. As DNA, the CDR3 is TGTGCCATCAGTTCGATCGGGGCAACCATGAACACTGAAGCTTTCTTT.

The chain recombines TRBV7-8 with TRBJ1-2; possibly TRBD1 for D (6 bases). The V end was cut by 5 bases, the J end by 2 bases, with 18 bases between. The CDR3 loop spans 16 amino acids. The germline V gene encodes CDR1 SGHVS and CDR2 FQNEAQ. CDR3 amino acids: CASSAQGVVLNYGYTF. The CDR3 nucleotides read TGTGCCAGCAGCGCACAGGGAGTCGTTTTAAACTATGGCTACACCTTC.

The chain is built from TRBV19 and TRBJ1-5, with D possibly being TRBD1 (6 bases). Deletions cut 1 base from V and 1 base from J, with 11 bases between. Germline CDR1 LNHDA, CDR2 SQIVND (reference sequence). The CDR3 spans 16 residues. CDR3 region: CASSIGEGGSNQPQHF. In DNA form, the CDR3 reads TGTGCCAGTAGTATAGGGGAGGGGGGAAGCAATCAGCCCCAGCATTTT.

CDR3 sequence: CASSSQNNQPQHF. DNA of the CDR3: TGTGCCAGCAGTTCTCAGAATAATCAGCCCCAGCATTTT. V and J are TRBV28 and TRBJ1-5; D remains ambiguous. This CDR3 has 13 amino acids. The germline V and J ends were trimmed by 4 bases and 4 bases, with 8 bases remaining between them. Germline V gene lookup returns CDR1 MDHEN and CDR2 SYDVKM.

This sequence joins TRBV5-1 and TRBJ1-1; a possible D gene is TRBD1 (6 bases). The germline CDR1 and CDR2 sequences are SGHRS and YFSETQ. This CDR3 is 16 amino acids long. The ends were cut back, 0 bases at V and 2 bases at J, with 14 bases in the middle. CDR3 loop: CASSLVFSGVNTEAFF. CDR3 DNA sequence: TGCGCCAGCAGCTTGGTTTTTTCAGGGGTAAACACTGAAGCTTTCTTT.

The chain joins TRBV3-1 (or the pseudogene TRBV3-2) to TRBJ2-7; D ambiguous. The germline V gene encodes CDR1 LGHDT and CDR2 YNNKEL (reference sequence). The CDR3 has 15 residues. V lost 1 base and J 0 bases, leaving 10 bases between the germline ends. CDR3 sequence: CASSQAQWISYEQYF. CDR3 DNA sequence: TGTGCCAGCAGCCAAGCACAATGGATCTCCTACGAGCAGTACTTC.

This sequence joins TRBV30 and TRBJ1-3; no definite D call. Germline V gene lookup returns CDR1 GTSNPN and CDR2 SVGIG (reference sequence). Trimming took off 2 bases at V and 1 base at J, with 3 bases between the two ends. The CDR3 runs 12 residues. The CDR3: CAWSYSGNTIYF. CDR3 bases: TGTGCCTGGAGTTATTCTGGAAACACCATATATTTT.

The rearrangement joins TRBV15 to TRBJ2-6, with D possibly matching TRBD1 (5 bases). Germline V gene sequence: CDR1 LNHNV, CDR2 YYDKDF (reference sequence). Trimming took 0 bases from V and 0 from J, leaving 6 bases between them. This CDR3 spans 16 amino acids. In DNA, the CDR3 is TGTGCCACCAGCAGAGATCAGGGCTCTGGGGCCAACGTCCTGACTTTC. Amino acid sequence: CATSRDQGSGANVLTF.

The V call is TRBV19, the J call TRBJ2-4; D gene unclear. V was pared by 7 bases and J by 8 bases, with 15 bases between. The CDR3 sequence is 13 residues long. CDR1 and CDR2 from the germline V gene are LNHDA and SQIVND (reference sequence). The DNA for the CDR3 is TGTGCCAGTAACCCTCCCACGGCGGACATTCAGTACTTC. It codes for CASNPPTADIQYF.

The genes are TRBV4-1 and TRBJ2-3; D not resolved. CDR3 length: 13 amino acids. The germline V gene encodes CDR1 MGHRA and CDR2 YSYEKL. Trimming left V 0 bases short and J 3 bases short, with 4 bases between. The DNA of the CDR3 is TGCGCCAGCAGCCAAGACGGGACAGATACGCAGTATTTT. Translation: CASSQDGTDTQYF.

The J gene is TRBJ2-5, the V gene TRBV25-1; 9 bases are shared with TRBD2. V trimming: 3 bases; J trimming: 3 bases; junction bases outside the gene matches: 2. In germline, CDR1 is MGHDK, CDR2 SYGVNS. The CDR3 consists of 14 residues. CDR3 nucleotides: TGTGCCAGCAGTGATCGGACTAGCGAAGAGACCCAGTACTTC. Encoded protein: CASSDRTSEETQYF.

The chain carries TRBV9 and TRBJ2-1, with D tentatively TRBD1 (6 bases). Germline assignment: CDR1 SGDLS and CDR2 YYNGEE. The CDR3 has 13 amino acids. Trimming removed 0 bases from V and 11 bases from J, with 12 bases in between. CDR3 region: CASSVGKWGQQFF. The CDR3 DNA is TGTGCCAGCAGCGTAGGGAAATGGGGGCAGCAGTTCTTC.

The V call is TRBV9, the J call TRBJ1-2, with 10 bases lining up with TRBD1. CDR1 and CDR2 from the germline V gene are SGDLS and YYNGEE. Unmatched junction bases numbered 11, after V lost 5 bases and J lost 7 bases. The CDR3 contains 15 residues. The CDR3 bases are TGTGCCAGCAGTACAGGGACAGGGGCGCGTGGTGGCTACACCTTC. Its translation: CASSTGTGARGGYTF.

The chain carries TRBV28 and TRBJ1-5; 9 positions agree with TRBD1. The germline V gene has CDR1 MDHEN and CDR2 SYDVKM. The V and J ends lost 8 bases and 5 bases, in that order; junction bases with no gene match: 13. The CDR3 has 16 residues. CDR3 DNA sequence: TGTGCCAGCGGACACTTCTACAGGGGGCAGGATCAGCCCCAGCATTTT. Translating gives CASGHFYRGQDQPQHF. Supplemented by reference TRBV28 and TRBJ1-5, the full variable domain reads DVKVTQSSRYLVKRTGEKVFLECVQDMDHENMFWYRQDPGLGLRLIYFSYDVKMKEKGDIPEGYSVSREKKERFSLILESASTNQTSMYLCASGHFYRGQDQPQHFGDGTRLSIL.

The CDR3 nucleotides are TGCGCCAGCAGCTTGGCGGCGGGGTTGGAGACCCAGTACTTC. Translating it yields CASSLAAGLETQYF. The chain couples TRBV5-1 to TRBJ2-5; TRBD2 might be the D (6 bases). V dropped 0 bases and J dropped 5 bases, with 11 bases sitting between them. The CDR3 contains 14 residues. Germline-derived CDR1 and CDR2 are SGHRS and YFSETQ.

V and J are TRBV7-2 and TRBJ1-3, with a tentative D call TRBD1 (5 bases). The germline V and J ends were trimmed by 4 bases and 1 base, with 11 bases remaining between them. Germline values: CDR1 SGHTA, CDR2 FQGNSA. This CDR3 has 15 residues. The CDR3 DNA reads as TGTGCCAGCAGCTCGGGACCTTCTTCTGGAAACACCATATATTTT. It yields the protein CASSSGPSSGNTIYF.

The rearrangement joins TRBV6-1 to TRBJ1-6; no firm D call. Trimming cost V 3 bases and J 0 bases, with 12 bases left between them. The CDR3 runs 17 residues. CDR1 and CDR2 (germline): MNHNS, SASEGT. As DNA, the CDR3 is TGTGCCAGCAGTGACACTTCGGGGAGCTCCTATAATTCACCCCTCCACTTT. This codes for CASSDTSGSSYNSPLHF.

Details on this clone: The junction departs from the called germline gene at one end, perhaps through a read error. V gene TRBV25-1 combines with J gene TRBJ2-5; 14 bases line up with TRBD2. This CDR3 is built from 14 residues. Germline V gene lookup returns CDR1 MGHDK and CDR2 SYGVNS. The DNA of the CDR3 is TGTGCCAGCAGTGAAGGGACTAGCGGGAGCTTGCGTCACTTC. Translating it yields CASSEGTSGSLRHF.

The chain has TRBV5-1 and TRBJ1-1, with TRBD1 matching 7 bases. The V segment lost 1 base and the J segment 2 bases; nucleotides outside the gene matches: 11. The CDR3 is 17 residues long. Germline loops: CDR1 SGHRS, CDR2 YFSETQ. CDR3 sequence reads: CASSLRTGKGVNTEAFF. CDR3 coding DNA: TGCGCCAGCAGCTTGAGGACAGGTAAAGGGGTTAACACTGAAGCTTTCTTT.

This chain joins TRBV30 and TRBJ2-1, with 8 bases aligning to TRBD2. The CDR3 runs to 16 residues. Germline-derived CDR1 and CDR2 are GTSNPN and SVGIG (reference sequence). The junction had 10 bases not matched to a gene; V was cut back by 0 bases and J by 6 bases. The CDR3 loop is CAWSVIGTSTGNEQFF. In nucleotides, the CDR3 is TGTGCCTGGAGTGTCATCGGGACTAGTACGGGCAATGAGCAGTTCTTC. The full variable domain, with the rest looked up from reference TRBV30 and TRBJ2-1, is SQTIHQWPATLVQPVGSPLSLECTVEGTSNPNLYWYRQAAGRGLQLLFYSVGIGQISSEVPQNLSASRPQDRQFILSSKKLLLSDSGFYLCAWSVIGTSTGNEQFFGPGTRLTVL.

This CDR3 is CATRGTELYEQYF. CDR3 nucleotide sequence: TGTGCCACCAGGGGGACAGAACTCTACGAGCAGTACTTC. V gene TRBV28 combines with J gene TRBJ2-7, with TRBD1 identical over 7 bases. The germline gives CDR1 MDHEN, CDR2 SYDVKM. V was pared by 10 bases and J by 3 bases, with 9 bases of the junction left unmatched. The CDR3 is 13 amino acids. The full variable domain, its missing parts supplied by reference TRBV28 and TRBJ2-7, is DVKVTQSSRYLVKRTGEKVFLECVQDMDHENMFWYRQDPGLGLRLIYFSYDVKMKEKGDIPEGYSVSREKKERFSLILESASTNQTSMYLCATRGTELYEQYFGPGTRLTVT.

V usage is TRBV11-1 and J usage is TRBJ2-2; 8 bases agree with TRBD2. Germline trimming cut 5 bases from V and 6 bases from J; bases unmatched to any gene: 5. Germline V gives CDR1 SGHAT, CDR2 FQDESV (reference sequence). The CDR3 is 14 residues long. The CDR3 here is CASSRLGRAGELFF. The DNA of the CDR3 is TGTGCCAGCAGCCGACTCGGGAGGGCCGGGGAGCTGTTTTTT. The variable domain in full, with the rest retrieved from reference TRBV11-1 and TRBJ2-2, is EAEVAQSPRYKITEKSQAVAFWCDPISGHATLYWYRQILGQGPELLVQFQDESVVDDSQLPKDRFSAERLKGVDSTLKIQPAELGDSAMYLCASSRLGRAGELFFGEGSRLTVL.